These T cell receptor beta chains were read from a single sample in a study of cytomegalovirus exposure and HLA in healthy donors. TCRdb keeps only in-frame clones here, not all; method: immunoSEQ multiplex PCR. This repertoire shows more than 85,000 clones, about 13% found once; its top ten account for approximately 15%. Sequencing was carried out using PBMCs. The receptors originated from a man aged 35-49 years in good health and CMV-seropositive. The conserved cysteine and the conserved F or W are not part of the CDR3 here. The D gene is left open where the match is weak.

v_gene,d_gene,CDR3aa
TRBV18,.,ASSPGSGTNEKLF
TRBV7-2,TRBD1,ASSLVGQGAGQPQH
TRBV5-1,.,ASSLTDYEQY
TRBV6-6,.,ASSYKVQNSNQPQH
TRBV13,TRBD2,ASSQGLASTDTQY
TRBV2,.,ASSDPSSWGEQF
TRBV5-1,TRBD2,ASSLVPAGGPAAGANVLT
TRBV5-1,TRBD1,ASSPGTGGNYGYT
TRBV19,TRBD2,ASSIVTSGRNEQF
TRBV7-6,TRBD1,ASSLAPGQTLNTEAF
TRBV6-6,.,ASSRGRGLEKLF
TRBV15,.,ATSRGETGKTGELF
TRBV7-6,.,ASSLRGGSLLIAY
TRBV29-1,TRBD1,SVAWDRESSEQY
TRBV9,TRBD2,ASSSGTSLEQY
TRBV11-3,TRBD2,ASSLGVLAGDTQY
TRBV29-1,TRBD1,SVAGTVNTEAF
TRBV7-2,TRBD2,ASSTRTSAGETQY
TRBV6-4,.,ASMGAADSTDTQY
TRBV28,.,ASRSTRRGIYIQY
TRBV2,.,ASSADGGTDTQY
TRBV4-3,TRBD1,ASSQGQALTQY
TRBV6-6,TRBD1,ASAPGQGARTEAF
TRBV9,TRBD1,AKIRDRGSPDSGNTIY
TRBV7-9,.,ASSAGNRYEQY
TRBV7-8,.,ASSLERGFNQPQH
TRBV11-2,.,ASSLNGNTQY
TRBV9,.,ASSVARGSYYGYT
TRBV29-1,TRBD2,SVALAGITGELF
TRBV6-1,TRBD1,ASSPRTGRNGYT
TRBV10-3,TRBD1,AISGTEGASQETQY
TRBV28,.,ASSPGQDGYT
TRBV19,TRBD2,ASSAGLAGGGEQY
TRBV18,.,ASSRGRTDTQY
TRBV5-4,.,ASSSTGSETQY
TRBV19,TRBD2,ASSSSGSHYEQY
TRBV7-8,.,ASSLKRFTYNEQF
TRBV14,TRBD1,ASSQGLTGGSSTDTQY
TRBV5-4,.,ASSRQGTNEKLF
TRBV29-1,.,SVLSTGIPRETQY
TRBV18,.,ASSRDRYYEQY
TRBV29-1,TRBD1,SVARGDRGLGYT
TRBV28,.,ASSLGLARSYEQY
TRBV18,.,ASSPRGHLYEQY
TRBV9,.,ASSVATHTEAF
TRBV5-1,.,ASSPGGLRVNEQF
TRBV4-2,TRBD2,ASSQDRRLATTDTQY
TRBV23-1,.,ASSQSSSRWPPKKVYEQY
TRBV4-3,TRBD1,ASSQEPQGANTEAF
TRBV29-1,.,SVDGLYEQY
TRBV4-3,.,ASSQAGGSPYEQY
TRBV7-9,TRBD1,ASSSKPGQDEKLF
TRBV29-1,TRBD1,SVGDRGLSTDTQY
TRBV6-6,TRBD1,ASSYTGENTQY
TRBV5-8,TRBD1,ASSPRQGYEQY